This T cell receptor (beta chain) was sequenced in a study of human thymus T cells. Whole-study findings and limits: There appeared to be biased usage of V and J genes in thymic and blood repertoires.

Regarding this clone: Its antigen is currently unknown.

Resections that were taken during corrective heart surgery supplied the thymus tissue. This CDR3 region has 15 residues. The V gene lost 6 bases and the J gene lost 2 bases, with 17 bases spanning the gap. The germline CDR1 and CDR2 sequences are MNHNY and SVGAGI (reference sequence). Sequencing used immunoSEQ multiplex PCR; TCRdb keeps in-frame clones, though not all of them. The sample holds about 130,000 clones, around 96% seen once. The sample comprised thymus tissue. The chain combines TRBV6-6 with TRBJ2-7; D is possibly TRBD2 (7 bases). The clonotype was recovered from a boy younger than two with a congenital heart defect but otherwise immunologically healthy. CDR3 coding DNA: TGTGCCAGCAGCAGCCCGGGGGGCGTACCCTACGAGCAGTACTTC. The encoded protein is CASSSPGGVPYEQYF.